The 23 T cell receptor beta chains reported below all come from one sample, sequenced in a study of blood T cell repertoires in COVID-19. The assay was immunoSEQ multiplex PCR, and TCRdb's table has in-frame clones only and misses some. In the table there are around 220,000 clones, almost 90% of which are singletons. Material: peripheral blood. All receptors derive from a man in his late teens or twenties with active or convalescent COVID-19.

V usage is TRBV27 and J usage is TRBJ1-5; D not resolved. Germline values: CDR1 MNHEY, CDR2 SMNVEV (reference sequence). V was trimmed by 3 bases and J by 0 bases, leaving 6 bases between them. This CDR3 spans 14 amino acids. The CDR3 loop reads CASSLFGSNQPQHF. The CDR3 region has the DNA TGTGCCAGCAGTTTGTTCGGTAGCAATCAGCCCCAGCATTTT.

The V call is TRBV2, the J call TRBJ1-4; D unclear. The germline V gene encodes CDR1 SNHLY and CDR2 FYNNEI. The CDR3 has 16 amino acids. V was clipped by 6 bases and J by 2 bases, with 16 bases between them. Here the CDR3 DNA reads TGTGCCAGCAGAGCGGGCCGCCATCCCACTAATGAAAAACTGTTTTTT. Translation gives CASRAGRHPTNEKLFF.

The J gene is TRBJ2-7, the V gene TRBV27; TRBD1 matches 9 bases. V gave up 3 bases and J gave up 4 bases; unmatched junction bases: 7. The CDR3 extends over 15 amino acids. Germline CDR1 reads MNHEY; CDR2 reads SMNVEV (reference sequence). This chain's CDR3 is CASSLSGTGSYEQYF. The CDR3 DNA follows: TGTGCCAGCAGTTTGAGTGGGACAGGGAGTTACGAGCAGTACTTC.

The chain uses TRBV24-1 and TRBJ2-3; 10 bases are a match to TRBD2. The CDR3 is 16 amino acids. V trimming: 4 bases; J trimming: 3 bases; junction bases outside the gene matches: 6. Germline V gene data show CDR1 as KGHDR and CDR2 as SFDVKD. The CDR3, as DNA: TGTGCCACCAGTGACCCCAGCGGGAGGGGTACAGATACGCAGTATTTT. The encoded protein is CATSDPSGRGTDTQYF.

The chain links TRBV7-9 to TRBJ2-2, with 13 bases lining up with TRBD2. Germline lookup yields CDR1 SEHNR and CDR2 FQNEAQ (reference sequence). V trimming: 5 bases; J trimming: 4 bases; junction bases outside the gene matches: 10. This CDR3 comprises 18 residues. Written as DNA, the CDR3 is TGTGCCAGCAGCAATGGACTAGCGGGAGATGTGGGCACCGGGGAGCTGTTTTTT. Its protein product is CASSNGLAGDVGTGELFF.

This sequence joins TRBV3-1 (or the pseudogene TRBV3-2) and TRBJ1-2, with TRBD1 matching over 7 bases. The CDR3 loop spans 14 amino acids. CDR1 LGHDT and CDR2 YNNKEL come from the germline V gene (reference sequence). V lost 1 base to trimming and J lost 6 bases; unmatched junction nucleotides: 5. The CDR3 region has the DNA TGTGCCAGCAGCCAAGCGACAGGGTTGAATGGCTACACCTTC. This translates into CASSQATGLNGYTF.

The J gene is TRBJ1-2, the V gene TRBV19, with TRBD1 as a possible D gene (5 bases). V dropped 6 bases and J dropped 4 bases, with 18 bases sitting between them. The CDR3 loop spans 15 amino acids. Germline values: CDR1 LNHDA, CDR2 SQIVND (reference sequence). For the CDR3, the DNA is TGTGCCAGTAGGGCCCGGAGGGGAGACGTCTATGGCTACACCTTC. Its translation: CASRARRGDVYGYTF. The variable domain in full, completed from reference TRBV19 and TRBJ1-2, reads DGGITQSPKYLFRKEGQNVTLSCEQNLNHDAMYWYRQDPGQGLRLIYYSQIVNDFQKGDIAEGYSVSREKKESFPLTVTSAQKNPTAFYLCASRARRGDVYGYTFGSGTRLTVV.

The chain is built from TRBV6-1 and TRBJ1-6; 7 bases agree with TRBD1. Germline CDR1 reads MNHNS; CDR2 reads SASEGT. The CDR3 is made up of 17 amino acids. V trimming: 3 bases; J trimming: 3 bases; junction bases outside the gene matches: 8. The CDR3 nucleotides read TGTGCCAGCAGTGATTCTAGAGGGGGCGGCTATAATTCACCCCTCCACTTT. It codes for CASSDSRGGGYNSPLHF.

The gene calls are TRBV4-1 and TRBJ1-1; D might be TRBD1 (5 bases). The CDR3 length is 12 residues. Germline values: CDR1 MGHRA, CDR2 YSYEKL. Trimming removed 4 bases from V and 3 bases from J, with 6 bases in between. CDR3 sequence reads: CASSRGDTEAFF. The CDR3 DNA is TGCGCCAGCAGCCGGGGGGACACTGAAGCTTTCTTT.

Only a few counts were recorded for this clone. V is TRBV3-1 (or the pseudogene TRBV3-2) and J is TRBJ1-1; D ambiguous. Trimming shortened V by 1 base and J by 11 bases, and 8 bases separated the two germline ends. This CDR3 has 11 residues. CDR1 and CDR2 (germline): LGHDT, YNNKEL (reference sequence). CDR3 sequence: CASSQGRWAFF. CDR3 coding DNA: TGTGCCAGCAGCCAAGGGAGGTGGGCTTTCTTT.

The rearrangement joins TRBV18 to TRBJ2-1, with 8 bases lining up with TRBD2. Trimming took 2 bases from V and 1 from J; bases not matched to a gene: 13. Germline assignment: CDR1 KGHSH and CDR2 LQKENI. This CDR3 spans 19 amino acids. CDR3 nucleotides: TGTGCCAGCTCACCAAGGCTAGCGGGCGGTGGAACGTCCTACAATGAGCAGTTCTTC. This translates into CASSPRLAGGGTSYNEQFF.

This clone was seen only once. The chain employs TRBV7-8 and TRBJ2-5, with TRBD1 identical over 8 bases. Trimming removed 1 base from V and 4 bases from J; junction bases left unmatched: 5. The CDR3 length is 15 residues. Germline CDR1 SGHVS, CDR2 FQNEAQ. CDR3 DNA sequence: TGTGCCAGCAGCTTAGGGACAGGGCAGGGAGAGACCCAGTACTTC. It codes for CASSLGTGQGETQYF.

The chain has TRBV30 and TRBJ1-3, with no clear D. The CDR3 contains 13 residues. Deletions cut 1 base from V and 4 bases from J, with 8 bases between. The germline gives CDR1 GTSNPN, CDR2 SVGIG (reference sequence). CDR3 in DNA: TGTGCCTGGAGTGGAGACATCGGAAACACCATATATTTT. Amino acid sequence: CAWSGDIGNTIYF.

The gene calls are TRBV19 and TRBJ1-3; the D gene is possibly TRBD1 (6 bases). In germline, CDR1 is LNHDA, CDR2 SQIVND (reference sequence). The CDR3 sequence is 13 residues long. Trimming took off 4 bases at V and 4 bases at J, with 8 bases between the two ends. Here the CDR3 DNA reads TGTGCCAGTAGTAGCAGGGGCGGAAACACCATATATTTT. This codes for CASSSRGGNTIYF.

V gene TRBV3-1 (or the pseudogene TRBV3-2) combines with J gene TRBJ1-5; no reliable D call. Deletions cut 1 base from V and 4 bases from J, with 8 bases between. The CDR3 runs to 14 residues. Per the germline V gene, CDR1 is LGHDT and CDR2 is YNNKEL (reference sequence). CDR3 protein: CASSQGHQNQPQHF. The CDR3 DNA reads as TGTGCCAGCAGCCAAGGACACCAAAATCAGCCCCAGCATTTT.

The CDR3 sequence: CASSPRDIGPYNEQFF. In DNA, the CDR3 is TGTGCCAGCAGCCCCCGGGACATAGGGCCCTACAATGAGCAGTTCTTC. This chain uses TRBV11-2 with TRBJ2-1; D possibly corresponds to TRBD1 (6 bases). CDR1 and CDR2 (germline): SGHAT, FQNNGV. V lost 5 bases, J lost 2 bases, and 16 bases lay in between. This CDR3 region has 16 residues.

The genes are TRBV6-5 and TRBJ1-2, with 8 bases lining up with TRBD1. CDR3 size: 15 residues. Trimming cost V 6 bases and J 8 bases; bases outside gene matches: 14. Germline CDR1 is MNHEY and CDR2 is SVGAGI. The CDR3 is CASRYEDRAFDGYTF. The CDR3 nucleotides are TGTGCCAGCAGATACGAGGACAGGGCATTCGACGGCTACACCTTC.

V usage is TRBV7-6 and J usage is TRBJ2-1; 10 nucleotides line up with TRBD2. Germline V gene sequence: CDR1 SGHVS, CDR2 FNYEAQ. There are 15 residues in the CDR3. V shed 7 bases and J 4 bases; nucleotides not matched to a gene: 7. In DNA form, the CDR3 reads TGTGCCAGCAAGGCTAGCGGGGGTCCGTACAATGAGCAGTTCTTC. Its translation: CASKASGGPYNEQFF.

This chain links TRBV20-1 with TRBJ2-3; 8 positions agree with TRBD2. V lost 3 bases, J lost 4 bases, and 12 bases stayed unmatched. The CDR3 spans 16 residues. Germline-derived CDR1 and CDR2 are DFQATT and SNEGSKA (reference sequence). The CDR3: CSASPFSGTIPDTQYF. In nucleotides, the CDR3 is TGCAGTGCTAGTCCTTTTAGCGGGACTATACCAGATACGCAGTATTTT.

At least ten counts were recorded for this clone. Other DNA sequences within the sample encode an identical CDR3. The chain recombines TRBV4-2 with TRBJ2-1, with 10 nucleotides matching TRBD2. Trimming took 3 bases from V and 5 from J; bases not matched to a gene: 7. In germline, CDR1 is LGHNA, CDR2 YNFKEQ. CDR3 size: 16 residues. The chain's CDR3 is CASSQEPSGGHNEQFF. The CDR3 nucleotides read TGTGCCAGCAGCCAGGAACCTAGCGGGGGACACAATGAGCAGTTCTTC.

CDR3 DNA: TGTGCCAGCAGCCCGCCTTCTCCGGCTGGAAACACCATATATTTT. Its protein product is CASSPPSPAGNTIYF. V is TRBV3-1 (or the pseudogene TRBV3-2) and J is TRBJ1-3; no firm D call. In germline, CDR1 is LGHDT, CDR2 YNNKEL (reference sequence). The CDR3 covers 15 residues. V lost 4 bases, J lost 2 bases, and 12 bases lay in between.

CDR3 region: CASSQDVRRGRVYGYTF. The CDR3 DNA is TGTGCCAGCAGCCAAGATGTTCGTCGCGGGAGGGTCTATGGCTACACCTTC. The chain uses TRBV14 and TRBJ1-2; D not resolved. Trimming took off 0 bases at V and 4 bases at J, with 18 bases between the two ends. Germline V gene sequence: CDR1 SGHDN, CDR2 FVKESK. The CDR3 has 17 residues.

This chain uses TRBV12-3 or TRBV12-4 with TRBJ2-7; D is unclear. CDR3 size: 12 residues. The V end was cut by 7 bases, the J end by 0 bases, with 7 bases between. In nucleotides, the CDR3 is TGTGCCAGCACCCGTAACTCCTACGAGCAGTACTTC. Its protein is CASTRNSYEQYF.